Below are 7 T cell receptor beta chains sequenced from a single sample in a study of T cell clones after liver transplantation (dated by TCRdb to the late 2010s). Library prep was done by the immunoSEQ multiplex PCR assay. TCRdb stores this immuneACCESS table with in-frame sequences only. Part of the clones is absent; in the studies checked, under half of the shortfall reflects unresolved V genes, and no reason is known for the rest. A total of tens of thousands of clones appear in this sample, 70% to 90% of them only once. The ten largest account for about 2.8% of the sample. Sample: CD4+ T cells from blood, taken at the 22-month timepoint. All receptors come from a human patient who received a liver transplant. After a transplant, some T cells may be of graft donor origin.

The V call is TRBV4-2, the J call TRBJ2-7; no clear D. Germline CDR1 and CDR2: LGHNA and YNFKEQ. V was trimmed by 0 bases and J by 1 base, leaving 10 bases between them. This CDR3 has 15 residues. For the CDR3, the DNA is TGTGCCAGCAGCCAAGATGTTGGGGAATCCTACGAGCAGTACTTC. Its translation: CASSQDVGESYEQYF.

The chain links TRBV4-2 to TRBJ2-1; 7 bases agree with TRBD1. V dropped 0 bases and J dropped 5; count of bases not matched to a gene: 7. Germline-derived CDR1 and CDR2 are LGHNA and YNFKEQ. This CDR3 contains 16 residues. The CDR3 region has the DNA TGTGCCAGCAGCCAAGACAGGACAGGAGCAGACAATGAGCAGTTCTTC. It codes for CASSQDRTGADNEQFF.

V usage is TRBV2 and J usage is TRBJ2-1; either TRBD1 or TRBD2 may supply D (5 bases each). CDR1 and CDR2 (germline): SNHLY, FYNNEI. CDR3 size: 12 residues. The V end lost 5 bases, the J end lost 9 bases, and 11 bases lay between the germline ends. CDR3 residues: CASSIRGAEQFF. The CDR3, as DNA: TGTGCCAGCAGTATTAGGGGAGCTGAGCAGTTCTTC. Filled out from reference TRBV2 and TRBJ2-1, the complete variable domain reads EPEVTQTPSHQVTQMGQEVILRCVPISNHLYFYWYRQILGQKVEFLVSFYNNEISEKSEIFDDQFSVERPDGSNFTLKIRSTKLEDSAMYFCASSIRGAEQFFGPGTRLTVL.

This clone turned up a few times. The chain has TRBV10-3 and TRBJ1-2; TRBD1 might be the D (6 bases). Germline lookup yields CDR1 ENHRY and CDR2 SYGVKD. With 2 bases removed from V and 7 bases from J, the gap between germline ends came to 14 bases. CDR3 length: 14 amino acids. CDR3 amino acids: CAISEPWTVAGYTF. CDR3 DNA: TGTGCCATCAGTGAGCCGTGGACAGTAGCTGGCTACACCTTC.

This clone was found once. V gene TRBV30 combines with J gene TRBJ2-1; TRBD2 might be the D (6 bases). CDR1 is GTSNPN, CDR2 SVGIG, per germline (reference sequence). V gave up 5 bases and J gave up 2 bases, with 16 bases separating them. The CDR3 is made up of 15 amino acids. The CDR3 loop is CAWAFGRRAYNEQFF. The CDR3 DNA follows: TGTGCCTGGGCCTTTGGGCGGAGGGCCTACAATGAGCAGTTCTTC.

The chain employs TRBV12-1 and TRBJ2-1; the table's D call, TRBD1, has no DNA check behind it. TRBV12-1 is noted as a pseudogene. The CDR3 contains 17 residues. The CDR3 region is CASSAFIPGQPYNEQFF. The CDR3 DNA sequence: TGTGCCAGCAGCGCGTTTATTCCGGGACAGCCCTACAATGAGCAGTTCTTC.

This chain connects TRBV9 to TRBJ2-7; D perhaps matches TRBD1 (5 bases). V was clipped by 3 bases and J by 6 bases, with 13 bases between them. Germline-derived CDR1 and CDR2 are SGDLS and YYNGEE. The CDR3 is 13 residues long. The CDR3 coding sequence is TGTGCCAGCAGCGAGGCCAGGGCGACCGAGCAGTACTTC. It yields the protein CASSEARATEQYF.